These 15 T cell receptor beta chains were sequenced from one sample in a study of monozygotic twins with inflammatory bowel disease (dated by TCRdb to the late 2010s). Library method: 5' RACE. Sequencing relied on an Illumina HiSeq 2500. TCRdb reprocessed the reads and lists each CDR3 protein sequence as a single entry, with no DNA. The sample table holds 400,000 or so distinct CDR3 sequences. The ten largest clonotypes hold approximately 2.4% of the sample. The sample consisted of blood. All receptors derive from a human donor with ulcerative colitis or Crohn's disease, or a healthy co-twin of an affected twin (not recorded which).

The CDR3 sequence: CASSLGQGGNTIYF. The chain uses TRBV5-1 and TRBJ1-3; there is no DNA to check the TCRdb D call of TRBD1. In germline, CDR1 is SGHRS, CDR2 YFSETQ. CDR3 size: 14 residues.

The V and J genes are TRBV20-1 and TRBJ1-2; TCRdb lists TRBD1, though no DNA is available to test this call. The CDR3 consists of 11 residues. Looked up from germline, CDR1 is DFQATT and CDR2 is SNEGSKA (reference sequence). The CDR3 protein is CSAHRGQGYTF.

The chain is built from TRBV20-1 and TRBJ1-1; the D call of TRBD1 rests on TCRdb alone, since no DNA is present to check it. This CDR3 contains 14 residues. CDR1 is DFQATT, CDR2 SNEGSKA, per germline (reference sequence). CDR3 amino acids: CSAREGTGLSKAFF.

CDR3 region: CASSQSGGNTDTQYF. The chain recombines TRBV7-3 with TRBJ2-3; TCRdb reports TRBD2, a call that lacks DNA to check it against. CDR1 and CDR2 (germline): SGHTA, FQGTGA. The CDR3 length is 15 residues. Together with reference TRBV7-3 and TRBJ2-3, the CDR3 gives the full variable domain: GAGVSQTPSNKVTEKGKYVELRCDPISGHTALYWYRQSLGQGPEFLIYFQGTGAADDSGLPNDRFFAVRPEGSVSTLKIQRTERGDSAVYLCASSQSGGNTDTQYFGPGTRLTVL.

The chain recombines TRBV20-1 with TRBJ2-3; TCRdb's D call of TRBD2 is untestable without DNA. Germline V gene data show CDR1 as DFQATT and CDR2 as SNEGSKA (reference sequence). This CDR3 has 15 amino acids. The CDR3 loop is CSALGASGDTDTQYF.

This chain connects TRBV7-3 to TRBJ2-2; TCRdb designates TRBD1, a call that cannot be tested without DNA. Germline values: CDR1 SGHTA, CDR2 FQGTGA. CDR3 size: 16 residues. The CDR3 reads CASSLSVGAGTGELFF.

The V and J genes are TRBV20-1 and TRBJ2-3; as DNA is missing, the TRBD2 call by TCRdb cannot be tested. This CDR3 is 13 amino acids long. Looked up from germline, CDR1 is DFQATT and CDR2 is SNEGSKA (reference sequence). CDR3 sequence: CSLQGRGADTQYF.

CDR3 amino acids: CSARDGGQVINQPQHF. The V and J genes are TRBV20-1 and TRBJ1-5; TCRdb reports TRBD1, a call that lacks DNA to check it against. The germline CDR1 and CDR2 sequences are DFQATT and SNEGSKA (reference sequence). The CDR3 has 16 residues.

This sequence joins TRBV3-1 and TRBJ2-7. CDR1 is LGHDT, CDR2 YNNKEL, per germline (reference sequence). The CDR3 is 12 amino acids. The CDR3 sequence: CASSQGVREQYF.

This chain joins TRBV5-1 and TRBJ1-1; TCRdb outputs TRBD1, but without DNA this stays unchecked. The CDR3 covers 13 residues. Germline assignment: CDR1 SGHRS and CDR2 YFSETQ. The CDR3 is CASSFQTDTEAFF. Combining the CDR3 with reference TRBV5-1 and TRBJ1-1 gives the whole variable domain KAGVTQTPRYLIKTRGQQVTLSCSPISGHRSVSWYQQTPGQGLQFLFEYFSETQRNKGNFPGRFSGRQFSNSRSEMNVSTLELGDSALYLCASSFQTDTEAFFGQGTRLTVV.

The chain couples TRBV7-2 to TRBJ2-5; the TRBD2 assignment by TCRdb is unverifiable without DNA. This CDR3 contains 15 residues. Germline V gives CDR1 SGHTA, CDR2 FQGNSA. The chain's CDR3 is CASSLSRGDQETQYF.

This chain joins TRBV12-3 or TRBV12-4 and TRBJ1-4; TCRdb outputs TRBD1, but without DNA this stays unchecked. CDR3 length: 14 amino acids. CDR3 protein: CASSLGTGYEKLFF.

The chain carries TRBV7-2 and TRBJ2-7. Per the germline V gene, CDR1 is SGHTA and CDR2 is FQGNSA. The CDR3 spans 15 residues. This chain's CDR3 is CASSLSTGASYEQYF.

CDR3 region: CASSFQGEGYGYTF. V is TRBV5-5 and J is TRBJ1-2; TCRdb selects TRBD1, and the lack of DNA leaves this call unchecked. The CDR3 loop spans 14 amino acids. Germline V gene lookup returns CDR1 SGHKS and CDR2 YYEKEE (reference sequence).

The chain combines TRBV6-2 or TRBV6-3 with TRBJ2-1; with no DNA, the TCRdb D assignment of TRBD1 cannot be verified. The germline V gene has CDR1 MNHEY and CDR2 SVGEGT. The length of the CDR3 is 13 residues. The CDR3: CASSYRGVNEQFF.